Sequencing of this TCR beta chain was carried out in a study of beta chain features in type 1 diabetes. Expressed TCRB transcripts were sequenced because the isolated RNA had all been reverse transcribed beforehand. TCRdb's copy holds only in-frame clones and misses some; the assay was immunoSEQ multiplex PCR. The data hold roughly 350,000 clones, with more than 9.5% observed a single time. The ends were cut back, 4 bases at V and 8 bases at J, with 15 bases in the middle. The CDR3 covers 14 residues. Germline CDR1 SGHTA, CDR2 FQGNSA. There are a few counts of this clone. Sorting based on CD45RO/CCR7/CD25/CD127/CD95/CD27 separated CD4+ naive, central memory, regulatory and stem cell-like memory cells.

This clonotype was sampled from a woman in her twenties or thirties in good health. V usage is TRBV7-2 and J usage is TRBJ2-1, with D unclear. Sequencing used naive CD4+ T cells from blood. CDR3 sequence reads: CASSSSVAGDEQFF. The CDR3, as DNA: TGTGCCAGCAGCTCAAGTGTAGCTGGCGATGAGCAGTTCTTC.